The clone carrying this TCR beta chain was detected only a few times. CDR3 length: 14 residues. Trimming left V 8 bases short and J 3 bases short, with 16 bases between. Germline lookup yields CDR1 MNHEY and CDR2 SVGAGI. TCRdb's table, derived via immunoSEQ multiplex PCR, lists solely in-frame clones and lacks some. The data contain hundreds of thousands of clones, 75% to 85% of them singletons. Enrollees, about 18 to 89 years old, lived in approximately 25 US areas. Assignments of participants to cohorts depended upon their own reported clinical history. The record originates from a study of blood T cell repertoires in COVID-19. As for the study in general: Nucleic acid was either cDNA or gDNA, and it came from T cells, B-cell-depleted T cells, or PBMCs.

Sequencing was done on a sample of PBMCs or T cells enriched from blood (not recorded which). The rearrangement links TRBV6-5 to TRBJ1-2, with a weak D call TRBD1 (5 bases). The receptor's source is a man aged 25 to 45 with acute COVID-19. CDR3 loop: CASPGGGDDYGYTF. As DNA, the CDR3 is TGTGCCAGCCCAGGCGGGGGAGACGACTATGGCTACACCTTC.